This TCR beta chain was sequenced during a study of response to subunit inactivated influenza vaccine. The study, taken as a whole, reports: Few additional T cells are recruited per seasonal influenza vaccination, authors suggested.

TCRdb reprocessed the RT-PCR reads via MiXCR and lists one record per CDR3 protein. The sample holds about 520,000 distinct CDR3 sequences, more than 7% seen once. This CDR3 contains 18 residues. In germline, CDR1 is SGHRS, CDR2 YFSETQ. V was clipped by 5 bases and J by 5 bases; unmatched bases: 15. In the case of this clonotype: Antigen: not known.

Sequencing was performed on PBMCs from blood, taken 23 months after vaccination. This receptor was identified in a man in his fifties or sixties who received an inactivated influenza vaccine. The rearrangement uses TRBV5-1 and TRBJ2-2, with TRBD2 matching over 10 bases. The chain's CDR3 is CASRTIAGTSEKTGELFF. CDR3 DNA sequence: TGCGCCAGCAGAACGATCGCCGGGACTAGCGAGAAAACCGGGGAGCTGTTTTTT.